This T cell receptor (beta chain) derives from a study of cytomegalovirus exposure and HLA in healthy donors. The PCR had 60 Vbeta and 13 Jbeta primers. In the original processing: It was a later analysis that counted 83 million or so unique TCR beta chains, of which 8.5 million to 12 million were shared. Sequencing was performed with immunoSEQ multiplex PCR; in TCRdb, only in-frame clones are kept and a portion is missing. Clone size and the V and J calls come from that table; the DNA yielded D and trimming. The top ten hold approximately 6.2% of the sample, which has around 150,000 clones, around three quarters seen once. About this clone: Its antigen is unidentified.

General observations from the study: A later analysis showed HLA-associated TCR beta chains outstripping equally common others in clonal expansion. Later analysis identified a missense DCLRE1C variant that was linked to TCR beta V- and J-gene trimming.

Sequencing was carried out using PBMCs. This receptor was taken from a man in his forties or fifties in good health and CMV-seropositive.

The CDR3 is CASSFSGGGQDTQYF. In DNA, the CDR3 is TGCGCCAGCAGCTTTAGCGGGGGGGGGCAAGATACGCAGTATTTT. The chain uses TRBV5-1 and TRBJ2-3; the match to TRBD2 covers 11 bases. With V trimmed by 2 bases and J by 5 bases, 4 bases remained unmatched. The CDR3 contains 15 residues. In germline, CDR1 is SGHRS, CDR2 YFSETQ.